The clone carrying this T cell receptor beta chain was counted ten times or more. The data were taken from a study of T-cell memory formation after mild COVID-19. MiXCR was run by TCRdb on the 5' RACE reads, yielding one entry per CDR3 protein. The sample contains about 270,000 distinct CDR3 sequences, roughly 17% of which appear only once. V lost 6 bases and J 0 bases, leaving 14 bases between the germline ends. CDR1 is DFQATT, CDR2 SNEGSKA, per germline (reference sequence). The CDR3 length is 14 residues. Sequencing input: PBMCs or a T cell subset sorted from them (not recorded which). The TCR was taken from a man younger than 35 who had mild COVID-19 (a few samples of this study predate the infection). Cell type and time point are not known. The gene calls are TRBV20-1 and TRBJ1-1, with D possibly TRBD1 on 5 matching bases. CDR3 bases: TGCAGTGCACCCCGGGAGGGGATGAACACTGAAGCTTTCTTT. It translates to CSAPREGMNTEAFF.